This T cell receptor (beta chain) is from a study of cytomegalovirus exposure and HLA in healthy donors. Study-wide results and limits: Follow-up analysis seemed to connect common viral pathogens with several of the most significant clusters identified. Associated with HLA alleles at 0.05 false discovery rate in a later analysis were approximately 17,000 TCR beta sequences. High sensitivity and specificity were reportedly achieved when the classifier diagnosed cytomegalovirus status.

About this clone: The antigen remains undetermined.

Primers: 60 Vbeta forward and 13 Jbeta reverse. Data came from immunoSEQ multiplex PCR; TCRdb stores just in-frame clones and leaves some out. Among about 150,000 clones, 65% to 90% were seen once, and the ten largest hold about 2%. This TCR was recovered from a young woman in good health and CMV-seronegative. The sequencing input was PBMCs.

The CDR3 sequence: CASGPVSMETQYF. DNA for the CDR3: TGTGCTAGTGGTCCCGTGAGTATGGAGACCCAGTACTTC. The chain recombines TRBV12-5 with TRBJ2-5, with D hard to call. This CDR3 has 13 residues. V shed 5 bases and J shed 5 bases, with 12 bases lying between them. The V gene's germline CDR1 is LGHNT and CDR2 FRNRAP.